The following is a T cell receptor (beta chain) sequence with its context. As handled by the study authors: Amplified reference gene primers provided the basis for estimating nucleated cell counts. Profiled with immunoSEQ multiplex PCR; TCRdb holds only in-frame clones, not every one. V, J and clone size derive from that table, while D and trimming were established from the DNA sequence. The data show roughly 280,000 clones, with roughly 86% seen just once and around 11% held by the top ten. Enrolment of Seattle patients took place during active infection, and they were followed longitudinally. This sample was included in a study of blood T cell repertoires in COVID-19. Looking at the study overall: COVID-19 samples from acute and convalescent phases originated in the United States, Italy and Spain. Sources were T cells, B-cell-depleted T cells, or PBMCs; the material itself was cDNA or gDNA.

The length of the CDR3 is 15 residues. Trimming removed 5 bases at V and 1 base at J, with 15 bases between. Germline CDR1 and CDR2: SGHAT and FQNNGV. The sequenced sample consisted of peripheral blood. V usage is TRBV11-2 and J usage is TRBJ2-7, with D perhaps matching TRBD1 (5 bases). The clonotype was recovered from a woman aged 25 to 39 with COVID-19, enrolled during active disease. CDR3 in amino acids: CASSLYPGPSYEQYF. In nucleotides, the CDR3 is TGTGCCAGCAGCCTTTATCCAGGGCCTTCCTACGAGCAGTACTTC.